Included here is one T cell receptor (beta chain) sequence, with context. This sample stems from a study of T-cell reconstitution after alpha-beta-depleted transplantation in children. The CDR3 is made up of 15 amino acids. The V and J ends lost 4 bases and 0 bases, in that order; junction bases with no gene match: 3. Germline CDR1 SEHNR, CDR2 FQNEAQ (reference sequence). TCRbeta library preparation incorporated unique molecular identifiers. Via MiXCR, TCRdb re-called the PCR reads, giving one row per CDR3 protein. Among approximately 340,000 distinct CDR3 sequences listed, approximately 10% were seen once.

The V gene is TRBV7-9, the J gene TRBJ2-7, with 10 bases aligning to TRBD1. The sequences come from PBMCs from the stem cell graft donor, collected from the stem cell graft. The receptor's source is a human donor who donated a stem cell graft to a child with acute lymphoblastic leukemia. The CDR3 region is CASSSGQGYSYEQYF. The CDR3 DNA sequence: TGTGCCAGCAGCTCGGGACAGGGGTACTCCTACGAGCAGTACTTC.